A single sample is the source of the 17 T cell receptor beta chains below, sequenced in a study of beta chain features in type 1 diabetes. Investigators reverse transcribed all isolated RNA, so they sequenced expressed TCRB transcripts. Profiling relied on immunoSEQ multiplex PCR, and the TCRdb table lists in-frame clones only, not all of them. The repertoire holds over 500,000 clones, around 15% seen once, with 0.07% to 0.095% in the top ten. The sequencing sample was made of naive CD4+ T cells from blood. Receptors originate from a man aged 18 to 30 in good health.

This clone has more than one count but fewer than ten. This rearrangement joins TRBV7-7 to TRBJ2-1, with 12 nucleotides matching TRBD2. The CDR3 is made up of 18 amino acids. J lost 1 base, V lost 5 bases, and 9 bases had no gene match. Germline loops: CDR1 SSHAT, CDR2 FNYEAQ (reference sequence). DNA for the CDR3: TGTGCCAGCAGCCGGTCTAGCGGGAGGGCCTCGTCCTACAATGAGCAGTTCTTC. It encodes CASSRSSGRASSYNEQFF.

This clone was detected only a few times. The chain is built from TRBV5-6 and TRBJ2-7, with unresolved D. The CDR3 runs 11 residues. The V end was cut by 0 bases, the J end by 3 bases, with 1 base between. CDR1 SGHDT and CDR2 YYEEEE come from the germline V gene. The CDR3 loop is CASSLDYEQYF. For the CDR3, the DNA is TGTGCCAGCAGCTTGGACTACGAGCAGTACTTC.

In its sample, this clone was seen a few times. This chain uses TRBV7-6 with TRBJ2-3, with 8 bases fitting TRBD2. The trim removed 2 bases at V and 3 bases at J, leaving 7 bases unmatched. Looked up from germline, CDR1 is SGHVS and CDR2 is FNYEAQ. The CDR3 has 16 residues. The CDR3 DNA sequence: TGTGCCAGCAGCTTAATGGCGGCGGGGGGAACAGATACGCAGTATTTT. Translating it yields CASSLMAAGGTDTQYF.

The J gene is TRBJ2-1, the V gene TRBV15, with TRBD2 identical over 14 bases. V shed 3 bases and J 7 bases; nucleotides not matched to a gene: 8. The germline V gene has CDR1 LNHNV and CDR2 YYDKDF (reference sequence). This CDR3 is 17 amino acids long. CDR3 in amino acids: CATSSGTGTSGGNEQFF. The DNA of the CDR3 is TGTGCCACCAGCAGCGGGACCGGGACTAGCGGGGGAAATGAGCAGTTCTTC.

This clone was picked up a small number of times. The V call is TRBV20-1, the J call TRBJ1-1; D not certain. There are 9 residues in the CDR3. The germline V gene encodes CDR1 DFQATT and CDR2 SNEGSKA (reference sequence). V lost 7 bases, J lost 10 bases, and 10 bases lay in between. CDR3 sequence: CSGQPAAFF. The CDR3 DNA reads as TGCAGTGGACAACCCGCAGCTTTCTTT.

The rearrangement links TRBV2 to TRBJ2-3; 7 bases line up with TRBD1. This CDR3 contains 14 residues. Germline CDR1 reads SNHLY; CDR2 reads FYNNEI. The V segment lost 8 bases and the J segment 3 bases; nucleotides outside the gene matches: 8. In DNA, the CDR3 is TGTGCCAGCTACCGGACAGGTTGGACAGATACGCAGTATTTT. It encodes CASYRTGWTDTQYF.

This clone was seen a handful of times. V gene TRBV6-5 combines with J gene TRBJ1-1; D gene unclear. The CDR3 is 15 residues long. Trimming took 0 bases from V and 1 from J, leaving 9 bases between them. Germline lookup yields CDR1 MNHEY and CDR2 SVGAGI. This CDR3 is CASSYSRASNTEAFF. CDR3 in DNA: TGTGCCAGCAGTTACTCTCGGGCTTCGAACACTGAAGCTTTCTTT.

The chain joins TRBV29-1 to TRBJ2-3; the D is unclear. Trimming pared 8 bases from V and 0 bases from J, leaving 18 bases between. CDR3 size: 15 residues. Germline values: CDR1 SQVTM, CDR2 ANQGSEA. DNA of the CDR3: TGCAGCTTCCTGTTGTCCAGTTCTAGCACAGATACGCAGTATTTT. Amino acid sequence: CSFLLSSSSTDTQYF.

This clone has a handful of counts. The genes are TRBV10-3 and TRBJ2-7; D is unclear. The germline V gene has CDR1 ENHRY and CDR2 SYGVKD. V was shortened by 6 bases and J by 2 bases, with 11 bases between the two germline ends. This CDR3 region has 13 residues. The DNA of the CDR3 is TGTGCCATCAGGGATGAGAGAACCTACGAGCAGTACTTC. Translating gives CAIRDERTYEQYF.

The V gene is TRBV7-3, the J gene TRBJ2-1, with D hard to call. This CDR3 contains 14 residues. The ends were cut back, 5 bases at V and 3 bases at J, with 11 bases in the middle. CDR1 is SGHTA and CDR2 is FQGTGA in the germline V gene. CDR3 protein: CASSPSSGYNEQFF. Here the CDR3 DNA reads TGTGCCAGCAGCCCAAGTTCAGGCTACAATGAGCAGTTCTTC.

The chain combines TRBV29-1 with TRBJ1-5, with unresolved D. The germline V gene encodes CDR1 SQVTM and CDR2 ANQGSEA. The CDR3 is 13 amino acids. The ends were cut back, 4 bases at V and 9 bases at J, with 16 bases in the middle. The CDR3 DNA follows: TGCAGCGTTGTCCCCCTAGGCGGTGGGCCCCAGCATTTT. As protein: CSVVPLGGGPQHF.

The gene calls are TRBV30 and TRBJ1-6, with D uncertain. The germline CDR1 and CDR2 sequences are GTSNPN and SVGIG (reference sequence). Trimming took 0 bases from V and 4 from J, leaving 7 bases between them. There are 14 residues in the CDR3. The CDR3, as DNA: TGTGCCTGGAGTGTAACGCAATATAATTCACCCCTCCACTTT. Its protein is CAWSVTQYNSPLHF.

The chain has TRBV6-4 and TRBJ2-6, with D unclear. V was cut by 0 bases and J by 4 bases, with 4 bases left in between. The CDR3 has 14 amino acids. Germline lookup yields CDR1 MRHNA and CDR2 SNTAGT. CDR3: CASSDSAGANVLTF. The CDR3 DNA reads as TGTGCCAGCAGTGACTCTGCAGGGGCCAACGTCCTGACTTTC.

This clone showed up just a few times. V is TRBV4-3 and J is TRBJ2-7; unclear D gene. The germline CDR1 and CDR2 sequences are LGHNA and YSLEER. This CDR3 spans 14 amino acids. Trimming pared 0 bases from V and 1 base from J, leaving 7 bases between. CDR3 bases: TGCGCCAGCAGCCAAGATAAGGGTTCCTACGAGCAGTACTTC. Residues: CASSQDKGSYEQYF.

The count of this clone is one. This rearrangement joins TRBV18 to TRBJ1-2; D gene ambiguous. CDR1 KGHSH and CDR2 LQKENI come from the germline V gene. CDR3 length: 13 amino acids. With 3 bases removed from V and 8 bases from J, the gap between germline ends came to 13 bases. In nucleotides, the CDR3 is TGTGCCAGCTCACCGCCCGGCCTCTGGGGCTACACCTTC. This codes for CASSPPGLWGYTF.

There are a few counts of this clone. This chain connects TRBV9 to TRBJ2-2; D unclear. Germline V lookup: CDR1 SGDLS, CDR2 YYNGEE. The ends were cut back, 0 bases at V and 2 bases at J, with 11 bases in the middle. The CDR3 is made up of 16 amino acids. CDR3 loop: CASSVAVFTNTGELFF. The CDR3 coding sequence is TGTGCCAGCAGCGTAGCAGTATTCACAAACACCGGGGAGCTGTTTTTT.

The chain carries TRBV27 and TRBJ1-2, with D perhaps matching TRBD1 (6 bases). This CDR3 is 14 amino acids long. CDR1 is MNHEY, CDR2 SMNVEV, per germline (reference sequence). V was clipped by 3 bases and J by 4 bases, with 12 bases between them. CDR3 protein: CASSFQGIGYGYTF. The CDR3 DNA reads TGTGCCAGCAGTTTCCAGGGGATTGGCTATGGCTACACCTTC.